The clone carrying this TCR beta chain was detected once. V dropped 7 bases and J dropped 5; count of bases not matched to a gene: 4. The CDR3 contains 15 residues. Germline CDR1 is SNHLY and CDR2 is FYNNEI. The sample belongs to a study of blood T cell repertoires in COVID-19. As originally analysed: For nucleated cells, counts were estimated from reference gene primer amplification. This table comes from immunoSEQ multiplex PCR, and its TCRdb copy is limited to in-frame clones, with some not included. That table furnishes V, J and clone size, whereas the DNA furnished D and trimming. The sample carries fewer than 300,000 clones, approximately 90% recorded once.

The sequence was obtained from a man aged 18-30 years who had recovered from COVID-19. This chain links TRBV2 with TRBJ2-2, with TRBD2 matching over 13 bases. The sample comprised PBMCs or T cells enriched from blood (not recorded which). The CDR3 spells CASTGLAGVTGELFF. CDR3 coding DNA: TGTGCCAGCACCGGACTAGCGGGAGTTACCGGGGAGCTGTTTTTT.